Shown below are 27 T cell receptor beta chains from a single sample sequenced in a study of T cell responses to AZD1222 COVID-19 vaccine. Assay: immunoSEQ multiplex PCR; the TCRdb copy retains only in-frame clones and omits some. Seen here are tens of thousands of clones, 80% to 90% observed once, and the top ten hold over 13%. The sample in question was peripheral blood, obtained on day 0 of AZD1222 vaccination. The receptor source for this set is an adult in good health.

V and J are TRBV9 and TRBJ2-5; unclear D gene. CDR3 length: 15 residues. V shed 0 bases and J shed 5 bases, with 14 bases lying between them. Germline V lookup: CDR1 SGDLS, CDR2 YYNGEE. As DNA, the CDR3 is TGTGCCAGCAGCGTAGCGGCTAGTCAACGGGAGACCCAGTACTTC. Translation gives CASSVAASQRETQYF. The variable domain in full, completed from reference TRBV9 and TRBJ2-5, reads DSGVTQTPKHLITATGQRVTLRCSPRSGDLSVYWYQQSLDQGLQFLIQYYNGEERAKGNILERFSAQQFPDLHSELNLSSLELGDSALYFCASSVAASQRETQYFGPGTRLLVL.

This sequence joins TRBV3-1 (or the pseudogene TRBV3-2) and TRBJ2-2, with D perhaps matching TRBD1 or TRBD2 (5 bases each). Germline CDR1 reads LGHDT; CDR2 reads YNNKEL (reference sequence). The CDR3 contains 14 residues. The ends were cut back, 6 bases at V and 5 bases at J, with 13 bases in the middle. This CDR3 is CASSRGRTTGELFF. The CDR3 DNA is TGTGCCAGCAGTCGGGGACGTACGACCGGGGAGCTGTTTTTT.

The CDR3 loop is CASSQETPGAGNTIYF. The CDR3 DNA reads TGTGCCAGCAGCCAAGAAACCCCAGGAGCTGGAAACACCATATATTTT. This chain connects TRBV4-2 to TRBJ1-3; D remains unclear. The CDR3 has 16 residues. CDR1 is LGHNA, CDR2 YNFKEQ, per germline. V was trimmed by 0 bases and J by 2 bases, leaving 11 bases between them.

The chain carries TRBV15 and TRBJ2-7, with TRBD2 matching over 7 bases. Germline V gives CDR1 LNHNV, CDR2 YYDKDF (reference sequence). V gave up 0 bases and J gave up 2 bases; unmatched junction bases: 4. This CDR3 has 15 amino acids. The CDR3 loop is CATSRDLGGTYEQYF. The CDR3 DNA is TGTGCCACCAGCAGAGATCTCGGGGGGACCTACGAGCAGTACTTC.

The gene calls are TRBV7-9 and TRBJ2-7; D is possibly TRBD2 (5 bases). The germline gives CDR1 SEHNR, CDR2 FQNEAQ (reference sequence). CDR3 size: 13 residues. V gave up 1 base and J gave up 2 bases, with 6 bases separating them. The CDR3: CASSLGSAYEQYF. The DNA for the CDR3 is TGTGCCAGCAGCTTAGGTAGCGCCTACGAGCAGTACTTC. Complete variable domain (other parts from reference TRBV7-9 and TRBJ2-7): DTGVSQNPRHKITKRGQNVTFRCDPISEHNRLYWYRQTLGQGPEFLTYFQNEAQLEKSRLLSDRFSAERPKGSFSTLEIQRTEQGDSAMYLCASSLGSAYEQYFGPGTRLTVT.

The table lists this clone with a count of one. The CDR3 is CASSIVRIGEAEQYF. The CDR3 bases are TGTGCCAGTAGTATAGTAAGGATAGGGGAGGCCGAGCAGTACTTC. The rearrangement links TRBV19 to TRBJ2-7; TRBD2 might be the D (6 bases). The germline V and J ends were trimmed by 1 base and 6 bases, with 16 bases remaining between them. CDR3 length: 15 residues. Germline V CDR1 and CDR2: LNHDA, SQIVND (reference sequence).

The chain uses TRBV5-8 and TRBJ2-1; 9 bases align to TRBD1. Germline lookup yields CDR1 SGHTS and CDR2 YDEGEE. The CDR3 runs 13 residues. The junction had 3 bases not matched to a gene; V was cut back by 0 bases and J by 11 bases. CDR3 region: CASSLAGTGQQFF. As DNA, the CDR3 is TGTGCCAGCAGCTTGGCGGGGACAGGGCAGCAGTTCTTC.

J is TRBJ2-1 and V is TRBV24-1; D is perhaps TRBD1 or TRBD2 (5 bases each). CDR1 is KGHDR, CDR2 SFDVKD, per germline. V lost 3 bases, J lost 0 bases, and 14 bases lay in between. The CDR3 is 17 amino acids. The CDR3 coding sequence is TGTGCCACCAGTGATCCTTCGAGGGGCAGCTCCTACAATGAGCAGTTCTTC. Residues: CATSDPSRGSSYNEQFF.

This chain links TRBV6-5 with TRBJ1-2; D might be TRBD1 (6 bases). Looked up from germline, CDR1 is MNHEY and CDR2 is SVGAGI. Deletions cut 5 bases from V and 0 bases from J, with 13 bases between. The CDR3 runs 15 residues. The CDR3 region has the DNA TGTGCCAGCAGTATACAGGGCCACACTAACTATGGCTACACCTTC. This encodes CASSIQGHTNYGYTF.

The chain recombines TRBV2 with TRBJ1-2; D is uncertain. With 0 bases removed from V and 5 bases from J, the gap between germline ends came to 19 bases. The CDR3 has 17 residues. Germline loops: CDR1 SNHLY, CDR2 FYNNEI. CDR3 loop: CASSEALIWEGSYGYTF. Written as DNA, the CDR3 is TGTGCCAGCAGTGAAGCGCTTATCTGGGAGGGATCTTATGGCTACACCTTC. Supplemented by reference TRBV2 and TRBJ1-2, the full variable domain reads EPEVTQTPSHQVTQMGQEVILRCVPISNHLYFYWYRQILGQKVEFLVSFYNNEISEKSEIFDDQFSVERPDGSNFTLKIRSTKLEDSAMYFCASSEALIWEGSYGYTFGSGTRLTVV.

This chain connects TRBV5-6 to TRBJ1-5; no firm D call. Germline CDR1 and CDR2: SGHDT and YYEEEE. CDR3 length: 14 residues. Trimming stripped 3 bases from V and 7 bases from J, with 14 bases between. CDR3 sequence (DNA): TGTGCCAGCAGCTCGAGTAAGGTATACCAGCCCCAGCATTTT. Protein sequence: CASSSSKVYQPQHF.

This clone was seen only once. The chain links TRBV13 to TRBJ1-3; D remains ambiguous. V was pared by 5 bases and J by 4 bases, with 12 bases between. CDR1 is PRHDT, CDR2 FYEKMQ, per germline (reference sequence). This CDR3 comprises 14 residues. CDR3 protein: CASSLRTDGNTIYF. The CDR3, as DNA: TGTGCCAGCAGCCTCCGGACCGACGGAAACACCATATATTTT.

The rearrangement links TRBV6-5 to TRBJ1-5; D is ambiguous. Germline CDR1 reads MNHEY; CDR2 reads SVGAGI. This CDR3 is built from 16 residues. Trimming stripped 2 bases from V and 5 bases from J, with 16 bases between. The CDR3 DNA is TGTGCCAGCAGTTACCCCTTCGACGGTTTTGATCAGCCCCAGCATTTT. As protein: CASSYPFDGFDQPQHF.

This rearrangement joins TRBV19 to TRBJ2-2; TRBD1 aligns across 11 bases. V lost 6 bases, J lost 4 bases, and 10 bases stayed unmatched. Germline V lookup: CDR1 LNHDA, CDR2 SQIVND (reference sequence). There are 17 residues in the CDR3. The CDR3 here is CASREDRGHRSTGELFF. In DNA, the CDR3 is TGTGCCAGTAGGGAGGACAGGGGGCATAGAAGCACCGGGGAGCTGTTTTTT.

This clone was counted only a few times. Here the CDR3 DNA reads TGTGCCAGCAGCCCGCAAAATCCAGGGGGCTTAGACGCTGAAGCTTTCTTT. Translated: CASSPQNPGGLDAEAFF. The chain is built from TRBV7-6 and TRBJ1-1; 8 nucleotides agree with TRBD1. CDR1 is SGHVS, CDR2 FNYEAQ, per germline. This CDR3 comprises 17 residues. V was pared by 5 bases and J by 6 bases, with 17 bases of the junction left unmatched.

The chain is built from TRBV5-1 and TRBJ2-7; TRBD2 aligns across 11 bases. The CDR3 spans 16 residues. The germline gives CDR1 SGHRS, CDR2 YFSETQ. V dropped 0 bases and J dropped 0; count of bases not matched to a gene: 2. As DNA, the CDR3 is TGCGCCAGCAGCTTGGCTAGCGGGGGGACCTCCTACGAGCAGTACTTC. This gives the protein CASSLASGGTSYEQYF.

The chain joins TRBV9 to TRBJ1-2, with D possibly being TRBD1 (6 bases). V was trimmed by 3 bases and J by 7 bases, leaving 13 bases between them. The germline V gene encodes CDR1 SGDLS and CDR2 YYNGEE. The CDR3 has 13 residues. CDR3 loop: CASSATGYGGYTF. The CDR3 region has the DNA TGTGCCAGCAGCGCCACAGGGTACGGTGGCTACACCTTC.

J is TRBJ1-2 and V is TRBV18; perhaps TRBD1 as D (6 bases). Per germline, CDR1 KGHSH and CDR2 LQKENI. This CDR3 spans 17 amino acids. V was cut by 2 bases and J by 5 bases, with 21 bases left in between. The CDR3 is CASSPTQGIGNAYGYTF. In DNA, the CDR3 is TGTGCCAGCTCACCAACGCAGGGGATCGGGAATGCTTATGGCTACACCTTC.

This clone was seen a few times. This chain uses TRBV25-1 with TRBJ2-2, with 7 bases lining up with TRBD1. The CDR3 sequence is 14 residues long. J was trimmed by 4 bases and V by 4 bases; bases with no gene match: 3. Germline loops: CDR1 MGHDK, CDR2 SYGVNS. CDR3 protein: CASSGTGFTGELFF. The CDR3 nucleotides read TGTGCCAGCAGTGGGACAGGTTTCACCGGGGAGCTGTTTTTT. Based on the CDR3 plus reference TRBV25-1 and TRBJ2-2, the full variable domain is EADIYQTPRYLVIGTGKKITLECSQTMGHDKMYWYQQDPGMELHLIHYSYGVNSTEKGDLSSESTVSRIRTEHFPLTLESARPSHTSQYLCASSGTGFTGELFFGEGSRLTVL.

V usage is TRBV28 and J usage is TRBJ1-2; weak D call: TRBD1 (5 bases). Per germline, CDR1 MDHEN and CDR2 SYDVKM. This CDR3 comprises 15 residues. Trimming left V 3 bases short and J 4 bases short, with 15 bases between. The CDR3 reads CASSFPSGFTYGYTF. In DNA, the CDR3 is TGTGCCAGCAGTTTCCCATCAGGGTTTACCTATGGCTACACCTTC.

The sample holds a few counts of this clone. The V call is TRBV28, the J call TRBJ2-6; D perhaps matches TRBD1 (5 bases). Trimming removed 3 bases at V and 1 base at J, with 13 bases between. The CDR3 consists of 17 residues. Germline values: CDR1 MDHEN, CDR2 SYDVKM. CDR3 sequence: CASSFDSPGSGANVLTF. CDR3 DNA: TGTGCCAGCAGTTTCGACAGCCCAGGATCTGGGGCCAACGTCCTGACTTTC.

The rearrangement uses TRBV30 and TRBJ1-1, with no clear D. The V gene's germline CDR1 is GTSNPN and CDR2 SVGIG (reference sequence). The V gene lost 4 bases and the J gene lost 3 bases, with 18 bases spanning the gap. The CDR3 is 15 residues long. The CDR3 DNA follows: TGTGCCTGGACCCCATGGGAGGAAGATTACACTGAAGCTTTCTTT. It yields the protein CAWTPWEEDYTEAFF.

The chain links TRBV28 to TRBJ2-3, with 8 bases lining up with TRBD2. Germline-derived CDR1 and CDR2 are MDHEN and SYDVKM. V lost 5 bases, J lost 3 bases, and 7 bases stayed unmatched. The CDR3 runs to 15 residues. DNA of the CDR3: TGTGCCAGCAGTCTAGTACGGGGGGGAACAGATACGCAGTATTTT. It specifies CASSLVRGGTDTQYF.

The V and J genes are TRBV10-3 and TRBJ2-1; D might be TRBD1 (6 bases). Germline V gene lookup returns CDR1 ENHRY and CDR2 SYGVKD. V lost 2 bases to trimming and J lost 6 bases, with 11 bases between them. The CDR3 loop spans 14 amino acids. The DNA for the CDR3 is TGTGCCATCAGTGAGACCGGGGACACCAATGAGCAGTTCTTC. Translated: CAISETGDTNEQFF.

The chain employs TRBV19 and TRBJ2-1; TRBD1 agrees at 8 bases. Germline assignment: CDR1 LNHDA and CDR2 SQIVND (reference sequence). CDR3 length: 13 residues. V dropped 9 bases and J dropped 8; count of bases not matched to a gene: 9. Written as DNA, the CDR3 is TGTGCCAGCTCTGACAGGGGTAGCCATGAGCAGTTCTTC. It yields the protein CASSDRGSHEQFF.

This chain connects TRBV7-8 to TRBJ2-3, with D hard to call. The CDR3 covers 14 residues. V lost 2 bases, J lost 1 base, and 7 bases lay in between. CDR1 SGHVS and CDR2 FQNEAQ come from the germline V gene. CDR3 residues: CASSLNRGTDTQYF. The CDR3 DNA is TGTGCCAGCAGCTTAAACCGGGGCACAGATACGCAGTATTTT. Full variable domain (remainder filled in from reference TRBV7-8 and TRBJ2-3): GAGVSQSPRYKVAKRGQDVALRCDPISGHVSLFWYQQALGQGPEFLTYFQNEAQLDKSGLPSDRFFAERPEGSVSTLKIQRTQQEDSAVYLCASSLNRGTDTQYFGPGTRLTVL.

V is TRBV28 and J is TRBJ1-2; 9 nucleotides line up with TRBD1. Germline lookup yields CDR1 MDHEN and CDR2 SYDVKM. CDR3 length equals 14 residues. V was clipped by 3 bases and J by 2 bases; unmatched bases: 1. The CDR3, as DNA: TGTGCCAGCAGTTTCGGACAGGGGAACTATGGCTACACCTTC. Protein sequence: CASSFGQGNYGYTF.